These 30 T cell receptor beta chains were sequenced from one sample in a study of T cells in Graves' hyperthyroidism and ophthalmopathy. The investigators amplified TCR beta CDR3 regions from RNA transcripts. When the TCR CDR3 underwent first-round RT-PCR, the HTBI primer set was used. TCRdb reprocessed the multiplex PCR reads via MiXCR and lists one record per CDR3 protein. The table records a few hundred thousand distinct CDR3 sequences, around 13% of them present only once. Source material: blood. These TCRs come from a middle-aged woman with Graves' ophthalmopathy.

This chain links TRBV20-1 with TRBJ2-7, with D possibly being TRBD1 (6 bases). Trimming shortened V by 6 bases and J by 2 bases, and 17 bases separated the two germline ends. CDR3 length: 14 amino acids. Germline values: CDR1 DFQATT, CDR2 SNEGSKA (reference sequence). The CDR3 here is CSAITPRDTYEQYF. The CDR3 region has the DNA TGCAGTGCAATTACGCCCCGGGACACCTACGAGCAGTACTTC.

This clonotype turned up a few times. Since a much larger clone is just one base distant, this may be a read error. J is TRBJ2-3 and V is TRBV7-9, with D uncertain. CDR3 size: 12 residues. Germline lookup yields CDR1 SEHNR and CDR2 FQNEAQ (reference sequence). V was trimmed by 5 bases and J by 1 base, leaving 4 bases between them. CDR3 sequence: CASSQGTDTQYF. In DNA form, the CDR3 reads TGTGCCAGCAGCCAGGGCACAGATACGCAGTATTTT.

The genes are TRBV6-6 and TRBJ2-2; no clear D gene. CDR1 is MNHNY and CDR2 is SVGAGI in the germline V gene (reference sequence). V was cut by 1 base and J by 1 base, with 4 bases left in between. The CDR3 is 14 residues long. The CDR3 loop reads CASSYLVNTGELFF. Here the CDR3 DNA reads TGTGCCAGCAGTTACTTAGTGAACACCGGGGAGCTGTTTTTT.

This clonotype appeared a few times. The rearrangement links TRBV20-1 to TRBJ1-1, with 8 bases identical to TRBD1. This CDR3 spans 12 amino acids. The V gene's germline CDR1 is DFQATT and CDR2 SNEGSKA (reference sequence). J gave up 4 bases and V 6 bases, and 4 bases lay outside the gene matches. The chain's CDR3 is CSAQTGATEAFF. The DNA of the CDR3 is TGCAGTGCGCAGACAGGGGCCACTGAAGCTTTCTTT.

This clonotype was counted ten times or more. This chain uses TRBV3-1 with TRBJ1-6; D unresolved. Trimming took 4 bases from V and 10 from J, leaving 11 bases between them. Per germline, CDR1 LGHDT and CDR2 YNNKEL (reference sequence). The CDR3 sequence is 13 residues long. The CDR3 DNA reads as TGTGCCAGCAGCCCGCCTTACGAGTCACCCCTCCACTTT. Protein sequence: CASSPPYESPLHF.

There are many counts of this clonotype. The CDR3 coding sequence is TGTGCCAGCAACCAGGACAGGGGTAATTACAATGAGCAGTTCTTC. Protein: CASNQDRGNYNEQFF. This chain connects TRBV27 to TRBJ2-1, with 9 bases aligning to TRBD1. The CDR3 runs 15 residues. CDR1 is MNHEY and CDR2 is SMNVEV in the germline V gene (reference sequence). V lost 7 bases, J lost 4 bases, and 8 bases stayed unmatched.

The table lists this clonotype with many counts. V and J are TRBV20-1 and TRBJ2-2, with no clear D. The V end was cut by 0 bases, the J end by 8 bases, with 13 bases between. Germline V lookup: CDR1 DFQATT, CDR2 SNEGSKA (reference sequence). This CDR3 has 14 amino acids. The CDR3 DNA follows: TGCAGTGCTAGAGATTGGCTTCACGGGGGGGAGCTGTTTTTT. This sequence encodes CSARDWLHGGELFF.

This rearrangement joins TRBV3-1 to TRBJ2-7; TRBD1 might be the D (6 bases). Germline loops: CDR1 LGHDT, CDR2 YNNKEL (reference sequence). Trimming stripped 7 bases from V and 5 bases from J, with 18 bases between. This CDR3 comprises 14 residues. CDR3 sequence reads: CASILNYRDHEQYF. For the CDR3, the DNA is TGTGCCAGCATCCTCAATTACAGGGACCACGAGCAGTACTTC.

In its sample, this clonotype was seen many times. J is TRBJ2-2 and V is TRBV19, with 9 bases identical to TRBD1. Germline CDR1 LNHDA, CDR2 SQIVND (reference sequence). There are 16 residues in the CDR3. With 7 bases clipped from V and 3 bases from J, the junction kept 9 bases outside the gene matches. The CDR3 protein is CASTDDRGVDTGELFF. In nucleotides, the CDR3 is TGTGCCAGTACCGATGACAGGGGGGTTGACACCGGGGAGCTGTTTTTT. Full variable domain (missing parts from reference TRBV19 and TRBJ2-2): DGGITQSPKYLFRKEGQNVTLSCEQNLNHDAMYWYRQDPGQGLRLIYYSQIVNDFQKGDIAEGYSVSREKKESFPLTVTSAQKNPTAFYLCASTDDRGVDTGELFFGEGSRLTVL.

This clonotype was found many times. The V gene is TRBV12-5, the J gene TRBJ2-5; D uncertain. The CDR3 extends over 14 amino acids. CDR1 and CDR2 (germline): LGHNT, FRNRAP. Trimming left V 2 bases short and J 1 base short, with 8 bases between. CDR3 loop: CASGLICGQETQYF. CDR3 bases: TGTGCTAGTGGTTTGATATGTGGCCAAGAGACCCAGTACTTC.

This clonotype was found many times. The V call is TRBV18, the J call TRBJ2-3; D is undetermined. V gave up 1 base and J gave up 0 bases, with 8 bases separating them. Germline V gene sequence: CDR1 KGHSH, CDR2 LQKENI. The CDR3 sequence is 15 residues long. The CDR3 DNA sequence: TGTGCCAGCTCACCACAGGCAACGAGCACAGATACGCAGTATTTT. Translation: CASSPQATSTDTQYF.

This clonotype was detected many times. The chain joins TRBV2 to TRBJ1-2, with no clear D. The CDR3 runs to 11 residues. The V gene's germline CDR1 is SNHLY and CDR2 FYNNEI. V was cut by 4 bases and J by 7 bases, with 7 bases left in between. CDR3 sequence: CASSVFGGYTF. In DNA form, the CDR3 reads TGTGCCAGCAGTGTCTTCGGTGGCTACACCTTC.

Comments on this clonotype: Possible read error: a much larger clone is one base away. The V call is TRBV6-2 or TRBV6-3, the J call TRBJ1-1, with D maybe TRBD1 (5 bases). The CDR3 consists of 12 residues. The V gene lost 7 bases and the J gene lost 8 bases, with 14 bases spanning the gap. Germline CDR1 reads MNHEY; CDR2 reads SVGEGT. CDR3 amino acids: CASNPGHLEAFF. The CDR3, as DNA: TGTGCCAGCAACCCGGGGCATCTAGAAGCTTTCTTT.

This rearrangement joins TRBV20-1 to TRBJ2-7; no reliable D call. V was trimmed by 1 base and J by 1 base, leaving 5 bases between them. This CDR3 has 12 residues. Germline V gives CDR1 DFQATT, CDR2 SNEGSKA (reference sequence). CDR3 amino acids: CSARGISYEQYF. In nucleotides, the CDR3 is TGCAGTGCTAGAGGGATATCCTACGAGCAGTACTTC.

This clonotype was detected ten times or more. The chain couples TRBV28 to TRBJ2-5; TRBD1 might be the D (6 bases). Germline V gene lookup returns CDR1 MDHEN and CDR2 SYDVKM. V gave up 7 bases and J gave up 5 bases, with 11 bases separating them. The CDR3 has 12 residues. CDR3 residues: CASTQGEETQYF. In DNA form, the CDR3 reads TGTGCCAGCACACAGGGCGAGGAGACCCAGTACTTC. The entire variable domain, with the rest obtained from reference TRBV28 and TRBJ2-5, is as follows: DVKVTQSSRYLVKRTGEKVFLECVQDMDHENMFWYRQDPGLGLRLIYFSYDVKMKEKGDIPEGYSVSREKKERFSLILESASTNQTSMYLCASTQGEETQYFGPGTRLLVL.

CDR3 sequence reads: CAWSIKVEQFF. CDR3 bases: TGTGCCTGGAGTATTAAAGTTGAGCAGTTCTTC. The chain links TRBV30 to TRBJ2-1; D unresolved. Germline V lookup: CDR1 GTSNPN, CDR2 SVGIG (reference sequence). V lost 2 bases to trimming and J lost 9 bases, with 8 bases between them. The CDR3 contains 11 residues. The entire variable domain, with the rest obtained from reference TRBV30 and TRBJ2-1, is as follows: SQTIHQWPATLVQPVGSPLSLECTVEGTSNPNLYWYRQAAGRGLQLLFYSVGIGQISSEVPQNLSASRPQDRQFILSSKKLLLSDSGFYLCAWSIKVEQFFGPGTRLTVL.

This clonotype came up many times. The chain combines TRBV10-2 with TRBJ2-5; 7 bases agree with TRBD1. The J segment lost 6 bases and the V segment lost 2 bases, leaving 9 bases of the junction unmatched. This CDR3 has 15 residues. Germline CDR1 WSHSY, CDR2 SAAADI. This chain's CDR3 is CASSEATTGAKTQYF. CDR3 DNA: TGCGCCAGCAGTGAGGCAACAACAGGGGCCAAGACCCAGTACTTC.

This clonotype was observed at least ten times. The genes are TRBV6-1 and TRBJ1-5, with 7 bases identical to TRBD1. Germline V gene lookup returns CDR1 MNHNS and CDR2 SASEGT. V gave up 4 bases and J gave up 4 bases; unmatched junction bases: 4. The CDR3 is 14 residues long. The CDR3, as DNA: TGTGCCAGCAGTGCCCAACAGGGGAATCAGCCCCAGCATTTT. Amino acid sequence: CASSAQQGNQPQHF.

At least ten counts were recorded for this clonotype. The chain is built from TRBV6-1 and TRBJ2-3; tentative D call: TRBD2 (6 bases). The germline CDR1 and CDR2 sequences are MNHNS and SASEGT. The CDR3 covers 17 residues. V lost 5 bases and J 0 bases, leaving 18 bases between the germline ends. The CDR3 bases are TGTGCCAGCAGTCCCTTAGGGCCGGCGGGGAGCACAGATACGCAGTATTTT. It codes for CASSPLGPAGSTDTQYF.

This clonotype came up a few times. This chain uses TRBV6-1 with TRBJ2-4; a possible D gene is TRBD1 (5 bases). V shed 1 base and J shed 0 bases, with 19 bases lying between them. This CDR3 has 19 amino acids. Germline CDR1 MNHNS, CDR2 SASEGT. Here the CDR3 reads CASSEGVGQPKLAKNIQYF. The CDR3, as DNA: TGTGCCAGCAGTGAAGGAGTGGGGCAACCGAAATTAGCCAAAAACATTCAGTACTTC.

This clonotype was observed many times. The rearrangement links TRBV11-2 to TRBJ2-5; 8 bases align to TRBD1. The length of the CDR3 is 15 residues. V shed 1 base and J 7 bases; nucleotides not matched to a gene: 8. The germline gives CDR1 SGHAT, CDR2 FQNNGV. CDR3: CASSLVRGQVGTQYF. Here the CDR3 DNA reads TGTGCCAGCAGCTTAGTACGGGGACAGGTCGGGACCCAGTACTTC.

This clonotype was counted ten times or more. The chain employs TRBV12-3 or TRBV12-4 and TRBJ1-2, with 9 bases lining up with TRBD1. The V and J ends lost 3 bases and 8 bases, in that order; junction bases with no gene match: 4. The CDR3 spans 13 residues. CDR3 protein: CASSFEGQGGYTF. The CDR3, as DNA: TGTGCCAGCAGTTTCGAAGGACAGGGGGGCTACACCTTC.

V and J are TRBV2 and TRBJ2-6, with D unresolved. Trimming stripped 6 bases from V and 1 base from J, with 7 bases between. Per the germline V gene, CDR1 is SNHLY and CDR2 is FYNNEI. The CDR3 is made up of 14 amino acids. The CDR3, as DNA: TGTGCCAGCAGCGGCCCTTCTGGGGCCAACGTCCTGACTTTC. Its protein is CASSGPSGANVLTF. The variable domain in full, completed from reference TRBV2 and TRBJ2-6, reads EPEVTQTPSHQVTQMGQEVILRCVPISNHLYFYWYRQILGQKVEFLVSFYNNEISEKSEIFDDQFSVERPDGSNFTLKIRSTKLEDSAMYFCASSGPSGANVLTFGAGSRLTVL.

This clonotype was recorded many times. This chain joins TRBV7-6 and TRBJ2-1; 8 nucleotides match TRBD1. The CDR3 totals 14 residues. Losses at the gene ends were 2 bases for V and 6 bases for J; bases not matched to a gene: 3. Germline CDR1 reads SGHVS; CDR2 reads FNYEAQ. The CDR3 region has the DNA TGTGCCAGCAGCTTATTAGGGACAGGCAATGAGCAGTTCTTC. It codes for CASSLLGTGNEQFF.

This clonotype was detected ten times or more. V is TRBV3-1 and J is TRBJ2-1; 8 positions agree with TRBD1. Germline V lookup: CDR1 LGHDT, CDR2 YNNKEL (reference sequence). Unmatched junction bases numbered 7, after V lost 6 bases and J lost 0 bases. CDR3 length: 16 residues. The CDR3 reads CASSPPDRGSYNEQFF. The CDR3 coding sequence is TGTGCCAGCAGTCCCCCCGACAGGGGCTCCTACAATGAGCAGTTCTTC.

This clonotype showed up just a few times. The chain uses TRBV18 and TRBJ2-2, with D unclear. The CDR3 contains 13 residues. Trimming removed 5 bases from V and 1 base from J, with 5 bases in between. The germline gives CDR1 KGHSH, CDR2 LQKENI. The CDR3: CASSAENTGELFF. CDR3 nucleotide sequence: TGTGCCAGCTCAGCGGAGAACACCGGGGAGCTGTTTTTT.

This clonotype occurred many times. This rearrangement joins TRBV6-1 to TRBJ2-7, with D possibly TRBD1 on 6 matching bases. The length of the CDR3 is 11 residues. V was trimmed by 11 bases and J by 6 bases, leaving 14 bases between them. CDR1 is MNHNS and CDR2 is SASEGT in the germline V gene. The CDR3 reads CAGVTGREQYF. CDR3 DNA sequence: TGTGCCGGGGTGACAGGACGCGAGCAGTACTTC.

The sample holds many counts of this clonotype. This chain links TRBV6-1 with TRBJ2-5, with D possibly being TRBD1 (6 bases). The V and J ends lost 4 bases and 3 bases respectively, with 15 bases between them. The CDR3 has 15 amino acids. Germline-derived CDR1 and CDR2 are MNHNS and SASEGT. The CDR3 reads CASSGSLGAEETQYF. CDR3 coding DNA: TGTGCCAGCAGTGGGAGCTTGGGGGCGGAAGAGACCCAGTACTTC.

The sample holds many counts of this clonotype. The chain has TRBV15 and TRBJ1-1; TRBD1 is a possible D gene (6 bases). The ends were cut back, 0 bases at V and 6 bases at J, with 8 bases in the middle. Per the germline V gene, CDR1 is LNHNV and CDR2 is YYDKDF (reference sequence). This CDR3 region has 13 residues. CDR3: CATSREGGAEAFF. CDR3 nucleotides: TGTGCCACCAGCAGAGAAGGGGGGGCTGAAGCTTTCTTT. The entire variable domain, with the rest obtained from reference TRBV15 and TRBJ1-1, is as follows: DAMVIQNPRYQVTQFGKPVTLSCSQTLNHNVMYWYQQKSSQAPKLLFHYYDKDFNNEADTPDNFQSRRPNTSFCFLDIRSPGLGDTAMYLCATSREGGAEAFFGQGTRLTVV.

This clonotype has a count of ten or more. The chain links TRBV6-5 to TRBJ2-3; the D gene is possibly TRBD2 (6 bases). Germline assignment: CDR1 MNHEY and CDR2 SVGAGI. The V gene lost 2 bases and the J gene lost 7 bases, with 16 bases spanning the gap. The CDR3 has 15 amino acids. The CDR3 spells CASSYGAEGANTQYF. The DNA for the CDR3 is TGTGCCAGCAGTTACGGGGCGGAGGGCGCGAATACGCAGTATTTT.